These T cell receptor beta chains were read from a single sample in a study of cytomegalovirus exposure and HLA in healthy donors. Sequenced by immunoSEQ multiplex PCR; TCRdb stores in-frame clones only, minus some. There are 81,000 or so clones in the sample; around 62% occur only once, and 5% to 6.5% lies in the top ten. Sequenced sample: PBMCs. These TCRs come from a woman aged 30 to 39 in good health and CMV-seropositive. The CDR3 runs from the conserved cysteine through the conserved F or W. D genes are given only for firm matches. Clone size is not always given. Where it is, it says once, few, many or a class for expanded clones.

>few|TRBJ1-1|TRBV29-1|TRBD1
TGCAGCGTTAACAGGGGTGATGAAGCTTTCTTT
CSVNRGDEAFF
>.|TRBJ1-4|TRBV27|.
TGTGCCAGCAGTTTCTATAGTAATGAAAAACTGTTTTTT
CASSFYSNEKLFF
>few|TRBJ2-7|TRBV5-1|TRBD2
TGCGCCAGCAGCTCGAATAGCGGGGTCAACGAGCAGTACTTC
CASSSNSGVNEQYF
>.|TRBJ1-2|TRBV18|TRBD1
TGTGCCAGCTCACCCCGACAGGGTTGGGGTGGCTACACCTTC
CASSPRQGWGGYTF
>.|TRBJ2-1|TRBV6-5|TRBD2
TGTGCCAGCAGACTAGCGGGGGGGCCTTACAATGAGCAGTTCTTC
CASRLAGGPYNEQFF
>.|TRBJ2-2|TRBV7-3|TRBD1
TGTGCCAGCAGTCCCGGGACAGGGGGCACCGGGGAGCTGTTTTTT
CASSPGTGGTGELFF
>.|TRBJ1-5|TRBV19|.
TGTGCCAGTAGTAATCCTCTAGGGGGTGAGGGTCAGCCCCAGCATTTT
CASSNPLGGEGQPQHF
>.|TRBJ2-2|TRBV27|TRBD1
TGTGCCAGCAGACACCGGGACAGCAACACCGGGGAGCTGTTTTTT
CASRHRDSNTGELFF
>.|TRBJ2-2|TRBV5-6|.
TGTGCCAGCAGCCCCTCACCGGTCGGGGAGCTGTTTTTT
CASSPSPVGELFF
>.|TRBJ2-2|TRBV30|TRBD2
TGTGCCTGGAGTGTATCAGGTCGGGGGGGAGTCCTCGGGGAGCTGTTTTTT
CAWSVSGRGGVLGELFF
>.|TRBJ2-3|TRBV5-1|TRBD2
TGCGCCAGCAGGGGTAGCGGGGGGCTTAGCACAGATACGCAGTATTTT
CASRGSGGLSTDTQYF
>.|TRBJ1-5|TRBV11-2|.
TGTGCCAGCAGCTTAGGAACAGGGCGGCCCCAGCATTTT
CASSLGTGRPQHF
>.|TRBJ2-7|TRBV27|.
TGTGCCAGCAGCCGCTTTTATACCCCCCTACAGGGATCGAGGGCCTACGAGCAGTACTTC
CASSRFYTPLQGSRAYEQYF
>once|TRBJ2-1|TRBV7-6|TRBD2
TGTGCCAGCAGCACTACTAGCGGACCATACAATGAGCAGTTCTTC
CASSTTSGPYNEQFF
>few|TRBJ2-7|TRBV2|.
TGTGCCAGCAGTGAAACAGGCCACTACGAGCAGTACTTC
CASSETGHYEQYF
>.|TRBJ2-2|TRBV6-1|.
TGTGCCAGCAGTGAGCTCCGGGGTATCGGGGAGCTGTTTTTT
CASSELRGIGELFF
>.|TRBJ2-5|TRBV7-3|.
TGTGCCAGCAGCTTAACGTCAAACAAGCGGGAGACCCAGTACTTC
CASSLTSNKRETQYF
>.|TRBJ1-4|TRBV19|.
TGTGCCAGTAGTCCTAGCCGGCAGTATAATGAAAAACTGTTTTTT
CASSPSRQYNEKLFF
>few|TRBJ1-6|TRBV7-3|TRBD1
TGTGCCAGCAGCTTTCGGGACAGGGGTTCACCCCTCCACTTT
CASSFRDRGSPLHF
>.|TRBJ1-2|TRBV6-4|.
TGTGCCAGCAGTGACTCGAGCGGGGAGGCTTATGGCTACACCTTC
CASSDSSGEAYGYTF
>.|TRBJ1-5|TRBV18|.
TGTGCCAGCTCAGCGGGGGGAAGCAATCAGCCCCAGCATTTT
CASSAGGSNQPQHF
>.|TRBJ2-1|TRBV9|TRBD2
TGTGCCAGCAGCTCCCGAGGGACTAGCGGGTTCAATGAGCAGTTCTTC
CASSSRGTSGFNEQFF
>.|TRBJ2-7|TRBV27|.
TGTGCCAGCAGTTCCCTTAACTCCTACGAGCAGTACTTC
CASSSLNSYEQYF
>few|TRBJ1-1|TRBV6-1|.
TGTGCCAGCAGTGAAGATCGGCGGGGAAGGGACACTGAAGCTTTCTTT
CASSEDRRGRDTEAFF
>.|TRBJ1-5|TRBV28|.
TGTGCCAGCAGTTTTCGGCGGGCGGGCAATCAGCCCCAGCATTTT
CASSFRRAGNQPQHF
>.|TRBJ2-7|TRBV6-1|.
TGTGCCAGCAGTCCTTGGGACAACTCCTACGAGCAGTACTTC
CASSPWDNSYEQYF
>.|TRBJ2-2|TRBV2|.
TGTGCCAGCGGGGCCGGGGGGGAGCTGTTTTTT
CASGAGGELFF
>.|TRBJ1-2|TRBV9|TRBD1
TGTGCCAGCAGCGTAGGGGGACAGGGGGCGCTTTATGGCTACACCTTC
CASSVGGQGALYGYTF
>.|TRBJ1-2|TRBV2|.
TGTGCCAGCAGGGCGCAGGGTGTTGGCTATGGCTACACCTTC
CASRAQGVGYGYTF
>.|TRBJ1-6|TRBV19|TRBD1
TGTGCCAGTAGTATAGGACAGGGCGGTTCACCCCTCCACTTT
CASSIGQGGSPLHF
>few|TRBJ2-3|TRBV27|.
TGTGCCGCTTCTGGGGGGGGGCGTGATACGCAGTATTTT
CAASGGGRDTQYF
>few|TRBJ2-7|TRBV25-1|TRBD1
TGTGCCAGCGGAAGGACAGGGAATATCTACGAGCAGTACTTC
CASGRTGNIYEQYF
>few|TRBJ2-3|TRBV7-9|TRBD1
TGTGCCAGCAGCTTAGCCTCTGGGGACAGCCTCACAGATACGCAGTATTTT
CASSLASGDSLTDTQYF
>few|TRBJ2-1|TRBV6-1|TRBD2
TGTGCCAGCAGTGACCTGGTGGGCGGGGGGGCCTTAAATGAGCAGTTCTTC
CASSDLVGGGALNEQFF
>.|TRBJ1-5|TRBV27|TRBD1
TGTGCCAGCCGGTGGACAGGGGGGAATCAGCCCCAGCATTTT
CASRWTGGNQPQHF
>few|TRBJ2-7|TRBV5-5|TRBD2
TGTGCCAGCAGCCCCGAGGGAGGGGTCGACGAGCAGTACTTC
CASSPEGGVDEQYF
>.|TRBJ2-2|TRBV10-3|TRBD1
TGTGCCATCAGACGACAGGGAAACTCGAACACCGGGGAGCTGTTTTTT
CAIRRQGNSNTGELFF
>.|TRBJ1-1|TRBV9|TRBD1
TGTGCCAGCAGCGGGGACAGTGAAGCTTTCTTT
CASSGDSEAFF
>.|TRBJ2-3|TRBV4-1|TRBD1
TGCGCCAGCAGCCTCGGGACAGGGTCTGCAGGTACGCAGTATTTT
CASSLGTGSAGTQYF
>.|TRBJ1-1|TRBV6-6|TRBD1
TGTGCCAGCAGTAAACAGGGGGCTGCTGAAGCTTTCTTT
CASSKQGAAEAFF
>.|TRBJ2-3|TRBV11-1|.
TGTGCCAGCAGCCGACGGGGGCCGGGGGGAACAGATACGCAGTATTTT
CASSRRGPGGTDTQYF
>few|TRBJ2-3|TRBV11-3|.
TGTGCCAGCAGCTTAGTGGCCTCCACAGATACGCAGTATTTT
CASSLVASTDTQYF
>.|TRBJ1-5|TRBV19|TRBD1
TGTGCCAGTGCCGGGACAGGGCATCAGCCCCAGCATTTT
CASAGTGHQPQHF
>.|TRBJ1-1|TRBV11-3|.
TGTGCCAGCAGCTTTAACCGGGGCACTGAAGCTTTCTTT
CASSFNRGTEAFF
>.|TRBJ1-2|TRBV29-1|.
TGCAGCGTAAACGGGGGGTTCGGGTACTATGGCTACACCTTC
CSVNGGFGYYGYTF
>.|TRBJ1-4|TRBV2|.
TGTGCCAGCAGAAGGGGCGAAAAACTGTTTTTT
CASRRGEKLFF
>.|TRBJ1-1|TRBV27|TRBD1
TGTGCCAGCAGTTCCCTTGGGACAGCCCTGGGAGCTTTCTTT
CASSSLGTALGAFF
>.|TRBJ1-3|TRBV11-3|TRBD1
TGTGCCAGTCAGGGGGCAGCTTCGTTTTCTGGAAACACCATATATTTT
CASQGAASFSGNTIYF
>.|TRBJ1-2|TRBV5-8|TRBD1
TGTGCCAGCAGTTATGGACAGGGGCGTAACTATGGCTACACCTTC
CASSYGQGRNYGYTF
>.|TRBJ2-6|TRBV2|TRBD1
TGTGCCAGCAGGCTGGGACAGGGAAACTCTGGGGCCAACGTCCTGACTTTC
CASRLGQGNSGANVLTF
>.|TRBJ2-2|TRBV2|.
TGTGCCAGCAGTGATTTGCAGGGGCAGACCGGGGAGCTGTTTTTT
CASSDLQGQTGELFF
>few|TRBJ1-2|TRBV4-1|.
TGCGCCAGCAGCCAGAACCCATCTCAGACTCAGAATGGCTACACCTTC
CASSQNPSQTQNGYTF
>.|TRBJ2-7|TRBV1|.
TGCACCAGCAGCCCTATAGCGGGGGTCCCCCCGGAGCAGTACTTC
CTSSPIAGVPPEQYF
>.|TRBJ2-2|TRBV29-1|.
TGCAGCGTTCAACAGACTAACGCGAACACCGGGGAGCTGTTTTTT
CSVQQTNANTGELFF